What follows are 20 T cell receptor beta chains derived from one specimen sequenced in a study of CD8 T cells in ankylosing spondylitis. TCRdb processed the 5' RACE reads anew with MiXCR; each CDR3 protein has one entry. The sample yields around 230,000 distinct CDR3 sequences, 7% to 10% seen once. The specimen sequenced was blood, either unsorted or a sorted T cell fraction (not recorded which). Every receptor here comes from a female donor with ankylosing spondylitis or in good health (not recorded which).

This clonotype was found many times. CDR3 residues: CSVEWSSGAFFNNEQFF. In DNA form, the CDR3 reads TGCAGCGTTGAATGGTCTAGCGGGGCCTTTTTTAACAATGAGCAGTTCTTC. The chain is built from TRBV29-1 and TRBJ2-1; 9 bases line up with TRBD2. Looked up from germline, CDR1 is SQVTM and CDR2 is ANQGSEA. CDR3 size: 17 residues. Trimming took 2 bases from V and 5 from J; bases not matched to a gene: 13.

This clonotype was picked up many times. The V gene is TRBV6-5, the J gene TRBJ2-7, with 7 bases aligning to TRBD1. The V gene's germline CDR1 is MNHEY and CDR2 SVGAGI. This CDR3 has 14 amino acids. Trimming took 4 bases from V and 6 from J; bases not matched to a gene: 9. CDR3 coding DNA: TGTGCCAGCAGTTCCAACAGGGGACGGGTCGAGCAGTACTTC. Protein: CASSSNRGRVEQYF.

Ten or more counts support this clonotype. V is TRBV11-2 and J is TRBJ2-1; tentatively, D is TRBD2 (6 bases). The CDR3 runs 13 residues. Germline loops: CDR1 SGHAT, CDR2 FQNNGV. Trimming pared 4 bases from V and 6 bases from J, leaving 10 bases between. The CDR3 here is CASSSTRINEQFF. The CDR3 DNA follows: TGTGCCAGCAGCTCGACTAGAATCAATGAGCAGTTCTTC.

There are a few counts of this clonotype. J is TRBJ2-2 and V is TRBV29-1; D uncertain. The germline V gene encodes CDR1 SQVTM and CDR2 ANQGSEA. The CDR3 is 12 residues long. V lost 3 bases and J lost 5, with 7 bases in between. CDR3 coding DNA: TGCAGCGTTGAGGAGAATACCGGGGAGCTGTTTTTT. It encodes CSVEENTGELFF.

Many counts were recorded for this clonotype. This sequence joins TRBV7-2 and TRBJ2-7, with 7 bases fitting TRBD1. The CDR3 contains 14 residues. Trimming cost V 2 bases and J 2 bases; bases outside gene matches: 3. The germline CDR1 and CDR2 sequences are SGHTA and FQGNSA. CDR3 DNA: TGTGCCAGCAGCTTAAGGGGGCGCGCCTACGAGCAGTACTTC. This translates into CASSLRGRAYEQYF.

This clonotype was observed a handful of times. The chain carries TRBV7-2 and TRBJ1-1; D is unclear. Trimming removed 11 bases from V and 4 bases from J, with 5 bases in between. The germline gives CDR1 SGHTA, CDR2 FQGNSA. This CDR3 is 9 amino acids long. Here the CDR3 DNA reads TGTGCCGTTAGCACTGAAGCTTTCTTT. This codes for CAVSTEAFF. Looking up the rest from reference TRBV7-2 and TRBJ1-1 gives the full variable domain: GAGVSQSPSNKVTEKGKDVELRCDPISGHTALYWYRQSLGQGLEFLIYFQGNSAPDKSGLPSDRFSAERTGGSVSTLTIQRTQQEDSAVYLCAVSTEAFFGQGTRLTVV.

This clonotype was recorded many times. This chain joins TRBV25-1 and TRBJ1-6, with 9 bases that match TRBD1. Per the germline V gene, CDR1 is MGHDK and CDR2 is SYGVNS. After removal of 0 bases from V and 0 bases from J, the junction contained 6 bases not matched to a gene. The CDR3 contains 19 residues. CDR3 DNA sequence: TGTGCCAGCAGTGAATACTTCGGACAGGGGAGCTCCTATAATTCACCCCTCCACTTT. This codes for CASSEYFGQGSSYNSPLHF.

The chain joins TRBV7-9 to TRBJ2-3; 8 positions agree with TRBD2. The V and J ends lost 5 bases and 6 bases, in that order; junction bases with no gene match: 13. Germline values: CDR1 SEHNR, CDR2 FQNEAQ (reference sequence). The CDR3 sequence is 16 residues long. This CDR3 is CASSPDQREFRDTQYF. As DNA, the CDR3 is TGTGCCAGCAGCCCAGACCAGCGGGAGTTCCGGGATACGCAGTATTTT.

This clonotype was seen at least ten times. The chain has TRBV30 and TRBJ2-1, with TRBD1 matching over 8 bases. With 8 bases clipped from V and 7 bases from J, the junction kept 13 bases outside the gene matches. The CDR3 consists of 14 residues. Germline V lookup: CDR1 GTSNPN, CDR2 SVGIG (reference sequence). CDR3 region: CAALSRGQVNEQFF. DNA for the CDR3: TGTGCCGCCTTAAGCAGGGGGCAGGTGAATGAGCAGTTCTTC. The full variable domain, in which reference TRBV30 and TRBJ2-1 provide the parts outside the CDR3, is SQTIHQWPATLVQPVGSPLSLECTVEGTSNPNLYWYRQAAGRGLQLLFYSVGIGQISSEVPQNLSASRPQDRQFILSSKKLLLSDSGFYLCAALSRGQVNEQFFGPGTRLTVL.

This clonotype was counted many times. The V gene is TRBV7-9, the J gene TRBJ2-7, with TRBD2 matching over 10 bases. The CDR3 is 15 amino acids. Germline V CDR1 and CDR2: SEHNR, FQNEAQ (reference sequence). After removal of 5 bases from V and 4 bases from J, the junction contained 8 bases not matched to a gene. For the CDR3, the DNA is TGTGCCAGCAGCGGATCTAGCGGGAGATCTTACGAGCAGTACTTC. Its protein product is CASSGSSGRSYEQYF. Full variable domain (remainder filled in from reference TRBV7-9 and TRBJ2-7): DTGVSQNPRHKITKRGQNVTFRCDPISEHNRLYWYRQTLGQGPEFLTYFQNEAQLEKSRLLSDRFSAERPKGSFSTLEIQRTEQGDSAMYLCASSGSSGRSYEQYFGPGTRLTVT.

This clonotype came up a few times. This sequence joins TRBV20-1 and TRBJ2-7, with D maybe TRBD2 (6 bases). Trimming took 4 bases from V and 6 from J, leaving 22 bases between them. Germline-derived CDR1 and CDR2 are DFQATT and SNEGSKA (reference sequence). CDR3 length: 15 residues. The CDR3 bases are TGCAGTGCTACTACTATGCGGGATGGAGCTCGCGAGCAGTACTTC. Amino acid sequence: CSATTMRDGAREQYF.

This clonotype was picked up many times. The chain links TRBV7-3 to TRBJ2-5; 7 bases are a match to TRBD2. Germline assignment: CDR1 SGHTA and CDR2 FQGTGA. Trimming took 1 base from V and 4 from J; bases not matched to a gene: 3. CDR3 length: 14 residues. The CDR3 nucleotides read TGTGCCAGCAGCTTAATGGGAGGGAGAGAGACCCAGTACTTC. This codes for CASSLMGGRETQYF.

This clonotype occurred once. The chain recombines TRBV7-2 with TRBJ2-7, with a weak D call TRBD2 (5 bases). V was pared by 0 bases and J by 7 bases, with 16 bases between. Germline loops: CDR1 SGHTA, CDR2 FQGNSA. The CDR3 loop spans 15 amino acids. The CDR3, as DNA: TGTACCAGCAGCTTAGCAAGCGGAAATTCCAGAGAGCAGTACTTC. Its protein product is CTSSLASGNSREQYF.

The V gene is TRBV7-9, the J gene TRBJ2-1, with TRBD2 matching 14 bases. The CDR3 extends over 14 amino acids. In germline, CDR1 is SEHNR, CDR2 FQNEAQ (reference sequence). The trim removed 1 base at V and 10 bases at J, leaving 0 bases unmatched. Written as DNA, the CDR3 is TGTGCCAGCAGCTTAGGGACTAGCGGGAGGGAGCAGTTCTTC. As protein: CASSLGTSGREQFF.

The chain carries TRBV28 and TRBJ1-6; 9 positions agree with TRBD1. The CDR3 spans 15 residues. Germline V gives CDR1 MDHEN, CDR2 SYDVKM. The V and J ends lost 5 bases and 7 bases, in that order; junction bases with no gene match: 6. CDR3 in amino acids: CASSGTGRGNSPLHF. The CDR3 DNA reads as TGTGCCAGCAGTGGGACAGGGAGGGGCAATTCACCCCTCCACTTT.

The sample holds a few counts of this clonotype. The chain combines TRBV5-6 with TRBJ1-1, with D perhaps TRBD1 (6 bases). The CDR3 totals 16 residues. Trimming took off 4 bases at V and 3 bases at J, with 19 bases between the two ends. Germline V CDR1 and CDR2: SGHDT, YYEEEE. CDR3 sequence (DNA): TGTGCCAGCAGCCCGGGGCAGGGGAATGGTTACACTGAAGCTTTCTTT. Protein product: CASSPGQGNGYTEAFF.

This clonotype was found many times. The chain uses TRBV7-8 and TRBJ2-7, with D tentatively TRBD1 (6 bases). The CDR3 consists of 14 residues. Germline loops: CDR1 SGHVS, CDR2 FQNEAQ. The V end lost 5 bases, the J end lost 1 base, and 12 bases lay between the germline ends. The CDR3, as DNA: TGTGCCAGCAGCAAGGGGGACACGTCCTACGAGCAGTACTTC. Translating gives CASSKGDTSYEQYF.

This clonotype was seen once. One base away lies a much larger clone, so this may be a sequencing read error. The CDR3 here is CSARGGTSGFTDTQYF. The CDR3 nucleotides read TGCAGTGCTAGAGGGGGAACTAGCGGATTCACAGATACGCAGTATTTT. V gene TRBV20-1 combines with J gene TRBJ2-3; TRBD2 matches at 8 bases. Germline-derived CDR1 and CDR2 are DFQATT and SNEGSKA (reference sequence). This CDR3 contains 16 residues. V gave up 1 base and J gave up 2 bases; unmatched junction bases: 8.

There are many counts of this clonotype. This chain joins TRBV25-1 and TRBJ2-2; D might be TRBD1 (6 bases). The CDR3 spans 13 residues. Germline V gene data show CDR1 as MGHDK and CDR2 as SYGVNS. V dropped 4 bases and J dropped 6 bases, with 9 bases sitting between them. The CDR3 sequence: CASSARGPGELFF. In DNA form, the CDR3 reads TGTGCCAGCAGTGCCAGGGGACCCGGGGAGCTGTTTTTT.

The DNA for the CDR3 is TGTGCCAGACAGGGCCCCACTCGCCCCAATGAGCAGTTCTTC. Translating gives CARQGPTRPNEQFF. The chain is built from TRBV6-4 and TRBJ2-1; the D gene is possibly TRBD1 (6 bases). The CDR3 totals 14 residues. Germline assignment: CDR1 MRHNA and CDR2 SNTAGT. The V gene lost 9 bases and the J gene lost 6 bases, with 18 bases spanning the gap.